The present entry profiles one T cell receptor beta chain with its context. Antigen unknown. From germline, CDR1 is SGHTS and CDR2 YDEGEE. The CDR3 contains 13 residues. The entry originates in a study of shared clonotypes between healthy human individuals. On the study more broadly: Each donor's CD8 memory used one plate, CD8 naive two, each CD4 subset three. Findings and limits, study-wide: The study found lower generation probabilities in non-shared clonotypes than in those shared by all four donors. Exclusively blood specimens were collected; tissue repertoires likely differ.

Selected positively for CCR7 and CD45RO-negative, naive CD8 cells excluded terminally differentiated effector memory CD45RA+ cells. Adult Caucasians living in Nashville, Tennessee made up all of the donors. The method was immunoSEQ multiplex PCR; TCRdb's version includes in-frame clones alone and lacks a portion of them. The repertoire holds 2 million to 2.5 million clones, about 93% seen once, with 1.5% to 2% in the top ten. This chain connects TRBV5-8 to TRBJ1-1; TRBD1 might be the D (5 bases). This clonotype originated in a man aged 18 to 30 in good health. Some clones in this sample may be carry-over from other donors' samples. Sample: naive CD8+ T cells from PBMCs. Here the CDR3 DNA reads TGTGCAGCCCGGCCGGGGCAAGGGACTGAAGCTTTCTTT. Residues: CAARPGQGTEAFF.